This record looks at one T cell receptor beta chain sequence and its context. Its specificity is not known. This entry belongs to a study of human thymus T cells. The protocol was immunoSEQ multiplex PCR, while the TCRdb copy is restricted to in-frame clones and leaves out a portion. The top ten clones hold 0.024% of a sample with some 120,000 clones, 90% to 95% of them seen once. Resections from corrective heart surgery supplied the thymus tissue. The CDR3 totals 17 residues. The germline gives CDR1 SGHTA, CDR2 FQGNSA. Between the trimmed V and J ends, which lost 2 bases and 1 base, there was a span of 12 bases. Overall study findings and caveats: There were highly overlapping thymic repertoires among unrelated individuals, as related research reported.

The source material was thymus tissue. The receptor was isolated from a boy under two years old with a congenital heart defect but otherwise immunologically healthy. The chain couples TRBV7-2 to TRBJ2-6, with no clear D. The CDR3 sequence: CASSLWPAISGANVLTF. The CDR3 coding sequence is TGTGCCAGCAGCTTATGGCCCGCTATTTCTGGGGCCAACGTCCTGACTTTC.